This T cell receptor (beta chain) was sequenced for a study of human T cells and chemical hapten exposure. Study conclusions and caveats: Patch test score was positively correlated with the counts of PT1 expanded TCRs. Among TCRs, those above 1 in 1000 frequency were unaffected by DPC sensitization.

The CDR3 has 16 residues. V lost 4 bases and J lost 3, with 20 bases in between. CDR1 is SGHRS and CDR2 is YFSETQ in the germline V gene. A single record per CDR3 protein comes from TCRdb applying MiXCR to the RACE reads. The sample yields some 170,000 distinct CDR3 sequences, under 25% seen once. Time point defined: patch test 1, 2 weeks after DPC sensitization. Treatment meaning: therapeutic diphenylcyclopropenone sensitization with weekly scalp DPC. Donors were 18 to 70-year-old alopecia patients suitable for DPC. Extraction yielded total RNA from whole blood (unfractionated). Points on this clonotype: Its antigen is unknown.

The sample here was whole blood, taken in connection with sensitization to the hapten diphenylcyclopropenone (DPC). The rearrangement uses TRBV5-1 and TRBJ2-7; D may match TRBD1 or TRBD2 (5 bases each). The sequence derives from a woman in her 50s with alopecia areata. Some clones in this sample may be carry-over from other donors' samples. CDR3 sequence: CASSQTGTGYNYEQYF. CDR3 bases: TGCGCCAGCAGCCAAACCGGGACGGGGTACAACTACGAGCAGTACTTC.